This TCR beta chain originates from a study of blood T cell repertoires in COVID-19. About the research overall: Researchers got acute and convalescent COVID-19 samples from the United States, Italy and Spain.

The V gene's germline CDR1 is MNHEY and CDR2 SVGAGI. Trimming took 8 bases from V and 7 from J, leaving 14 bases between them. The CDR3 spans 13 residues. In the source study's methods: Amplification from reference gene primers served as the basis for estimated nucleated cell counts. The data were produced by immunoSEQ multiplex PCR, yet TCRdb's version contains in-frame clones alone and is incomplete. Clone size and V and J calls were adopted from that table, with D and trimming inferred from the DNA. The table has around 250,000 clones, 70% to 90% seen once. Recruitment covered about 26 US areas and drew participants whose ages spanned 18 to 89 years.

The chain carries TRBV6-5 and TRBJ2-2; TRBD1 is a possible D gene (5 bases). The TCR was taken from a woman between 45 and 65 years old who had recovered from COVID-19. Sequencing input: PBMCs or T cells enriched from blood (not recorded which). The CDR3 sequence is CASRAGWGGELFF. CDR3 bases: TGTGCCAGCCGGGCAGGGTGGGGCGGGGAGCTGTTTTTT.